This TCR beta chain originates from a study of blood T cell repertoires in COVID-19. CDR3 size: 14 residues. Here immunoSEQ multiplex PCR was the method, and the copy in TCRdb shows in-frame clones only, minus some. The data contain approximately 350,000 clones, roughly 87% of them singletons. The clonotype comes from a woman in her twenties or thirties who had recovered from COVID-19. This rearrangement joins TRBV21-1 to TRBJ2-7; no check of the table's D call, TRBD2, against the DNA was made. TRBV21-1 is assigned pseudogene status. Sequencing used PBMCs or T cells enriched from blood (not recorded which). CDR3 sequence (DNA): TGTGCCAGCAGCAAACCATCCGGGGCCTACGAGCAGTACTTC. Amino acid sequence: CASSKPSGAYEQYF.